Below, 15 T cell receptor beta chains from the same sample are listed, as sequenced in a study of cytomegalovirus exposure and HLA in healthy donors. Vbeta (60) and Jbeta (13) primers were used in the PCR. Profiling relied on immunoSEQ multiplex PCR, and the TCRdb table lists in-frame clones only, not all of them. The table lists about 160,000 clones, less than 80% of them singletons. Sequenced: PBMCs. The receptors originated from a man aged 35 to 55 in good health and CMV-seronegative.

The gene calls are TRBV9 and TRBJ1-6; the D is unclear. The CDR3 length is 14 residues. Trimming shortened V by 2 bases and J by 6 bases, and 9 bases separated the two germline ends. From germline, CDR1 is SGDLS and CDR2 YYNGEE. The CDR3 coding sequence is TGTGCCAGCAGCGTTCGTGACTTTAATTCACCCCTCCACTTT. Translating it yields CASSVRDFNSPLHF.

On this clone: In the same sample, other DNA sequences code for this CDR3. The chain carries TRBV7-3 and TRBJ2-3; D is perhaps TRBD2 (6 bases). V was clipped by 3 bases and J by 0 bases, with 10 bases between them. The CDR3 spans 15 residues. In germline, CDR1 is SGHTA, CDR2 FQGTGA. The CDR3 loop is CASSFVGGSTDTQYF. The CDR3 nucleotides read TGTGCCAGCAGCTTTGTGGGGGGAAGCACAGATACGCAGTATTTT.

The chain employs TRBV6-5 and TRBJ2-1; the match to TRBD2 covers 13 bases. The CDR3 has 15 residues. Germline V gene sequence: CDR1 MNHEY, CDR2 SVGAGI. With V trimmed by 7 bases and J by 10 bases, 10 bases remained unmatched. The chain's CDR3 is CASKGGLAGIREQFF. DNA of the CDR3: TGTGCCAGCAAGGGGGGACTAGCGGGGATCAGGGAGCAGTTCTTC.

Of note for this clone: The sample holds other DNA sequences that translate to the same CDR3. V is TRBV30 and J is TRBJ1-5, with D perhaps matching TRBD1 (6 bases). The germline V and J ends were trimmed by 0 bases and 2 bases, with 8 bases remaining between them. The CDR3 has 14 residues. CDR1 is GTSNPN, CDR2 SVGIG, per germline (reference sequence). Here the CDR3 DNA reads TGTGCCTGGAGTGTACGACAGGGCAATCAGCCCCAGCATTTT. It is translated as CAWSVRQGNQPQHF.

The genes are TRBV11-2 and TRBJ2-7; the D gene is possibly TRBD2 (5 bases). Per the germline V gene, CDR1 is SGHAT and CDR2 is FQNNGV. CDR3 size: 14 residues. V was trimmed by 1 base and J by 2 bases, leaving 9 bases between them. The CDR3 loop is CASSLAGKPYEQYF. The DNA for the CDR3 is TGTGCCAGCAGCTTAGCGGGGAAGCCCTACGAGCAGTACTTC.

The chain is built from TRBV19 and TRBJ2-2, with D perhaps matching TRBD2 (5 bases). Germline-derived CDR1 and CDR2 are LNHDA and SQIVND (reference sequence). The germline V and J ends were trimmed by 4 bases and 5 bases, with 14 bases remaining between them. This CDR3 has 15 residues. The CDR3 DNA reads as TGTGCCAGTAGTAGGCGACAATCGGGGACCGGGGAGCTGTTTTTT. Residues: CASSRRQSGTGELFF.

This sequence joins TRBV13 and TRBJ2-7; 8 nucleotides align to TRBD1. Germline V CDR1 and CDR2: PRHDT, FYEKMQ (reference sequence). The CDR3 contains 13 residues. V trimming: 5 bases; J trimming: 2 bases; junction bases outside the gene matches: 2. The CDR3 spells CASSLDRAYEQYF. DNA for the CDR3: TGTGCCAGCAGCCTGGACAGGGCCTACGAGCAGTACTTC. The whole variable domain, remainder taken from reference TRBV13 and TRBJ2-7, is AAGVIQSPRHLIKEKRETATLKCYPIPRHDTVYWYQQGPGQDPQFLISFYEKMQSDKGSIPDRFSAQQFSDYHSELNMSSLELGDSALYFCASSLDRAYEQYFGPGTRLTVT.

This chain links TRBV4-3 with TRBJ2-6; the D is unclear. The V and J ends lost 0 bases and 2 bases respectively, with 8 bases between them. This CDR3 is 16 amino acids long. Germline loops: CDR1 LGHNA, CDR2 YSLEER. CDR3 sequence reads: CASSQETPTGANVLTF. CDR3 DNA sequence: TGCGCCAGCAGCCAAGAAACTCCCACTGGGGCCAACGTCCTGACTTTC.

The J gene is TRBJ1-5, the V gene TRBV6-1; D remains unclear. The germline gives CDR1 MNHNS, CDR2 SASEGT. V was pared by 4 bases and J by 6 bases, with 13 bases between. CDR3 size: 14 residues. The CDR3 protein is CASSVPLRIQPQHF. The CDR3 DNA reads as TGTGCCAGCAGTGTCCCGTTGCGGATTCAGCCCCAGCATTTT.

The chain employs TRBV27 and TRBJ2-7; no clear D. The CDR3 has 14 amino acids. Trimming took 3 bases from V and 1 from J, leaving 10 bases between them. Per germline, CDR1 MNHEY and CDR2 SMNVEV (reference sequence). The CDR3, as DNA: TGTGCCAGCAGTTTCGGAGACCCTTCCTACGAGCAGTACTTC. Protein: CASSFGDPSYEQYF.

This chain uses TRBV11-2 with TRBJ2-7, with 8 bases matching TRBD1. CDR3 size: 14 residues. The junction had 5 bases not matched to a gene; V was cut back by 5 bases and J by 2 bases. CDR1 SGHAT and CDR2 FQNNGV come from the germline V gene. The CDR3 DNA follows: TGTGCCAGCAGCACCGGGACAGGTACCTACGAGCAGTACTTC. Translated: CASSTGTGTYEQYF.

The chain joins TRBV4-3 to TRBJ1-3, with D unclear. Germline assignment: CDR1 LGHNA and CDR2 YSLEER. The CDR3 is 15 residues long. V lost 3 bases, J lost 0 bases, and 9 bases lay in between. CDR3 residues: CASSQSGSSGNTIYF. For the CDR3, the DNA is TGCGCCAGCAGCCAGTCGGGGAGCTCTGGAAACACCATATATTTT.

V usage is TRBV4-3 and J usage is TRBJ1-4; 8 bases map to TRBD1. Germline-derived CDR1 and CDR2 are LGHNA and YSLEER. Losses at the gene ends were 0 bases for V and 6 bases for J; bases not matched to a gene: 6. The CDR3 has 16 residues. The CDR3 bases are TGCGCCAGCAGCCAAGACACCGGGACAGGTTATGAAAAACTGTTTTTT. Residues: CASSQDTGTGYEKLFF.

This clone was counted a single time. This sequence joins TRBV30 and TRBJ2-1, with no clear D. Looked up from germline, CDR1 is GTSNPN and CDR2 is SVGIG (reference sequence). The length of the CDR3 is 14 residues. The germline V and J ends were trimmed by 5 bases and 1 base, with 12 bases remaining between them. In nucleotides, the CDR3 is TGTGCCTGGCAGGCCTTCGAATCCTACAATGAGCAGTTCTTC. This gives the protein CAWQAFESYNEQFF.

V usage is TRBV9 and J usage is TRBJ2-7; 7 nucleotides match TRBD1. CDR3 length: 18 residues. Germline CDR1 and CDR2: SGDLS and YYNGEE. With 0 bases clipped from V and 7 bases from J, the junction kept 19 bases outside the gene matches. CDR3 protein: CASSVASGVGTDPSEQYF. CDR3 bases: TGTGCCAGCAGCGTAGCGTCAGGTGTAGGGACAGACCCTAGTGAGCAGTACTTC. Looking up the rest from reference TRBV9 and TRBJ2-7 gives the full variable domain: DSGVTQTPKHLITATGQRVTLRCSPRSGDLSVYWYQQSLDQGLQFLIQYYNGEERAKGNILERFSAQQFPDLHSELNLSSLELGDSALYFCASSVASGVGTDPSEQYFGPGTRLTVT.